Following are 5 T cell receptor beta chains from one sample sequenced in a study of blood T cell repertoires in COVID-19. Produced via immunoSEQ multiplex PCR; TCRdb's table is partial and in-frame only. Of 310,000 or so clones listed, nearly 90% are singletons. The sequencing sample was made of PBMCs or T cells enriched from blood (not recorded which). Receptors were obtained from a woman under 30 with acute COVID-19.

This chain joins TRBV6-5 and TRBJ2-5, with 9 bases that match TRBD1. The CDR3 extends over 14 amino acids. The ends lost 11 bases at V and 4 bases at J; junction bases unmatched: 11. The germline CDR1 and CDR2 sequences are MNHEY and SVGAGI. CDR3 DNA: TGTGCCGGAAAACAGGGGGCGATCGGAGAGACCCAGTACTTC. It specifies CAGKQGAIGETQYF.

This CDR3 reads CSASGRDSYSNQPQHF. The CDR3 DNA reads as TGCAGTGCTAGTGGGCGGGACAGCTATAGCAATCAGCCCCAGCATTTT. The V call is TRBV20-1, the J call TRBJ1-5, with 7 bases that match TRBD1. V lost 3 bases and J lost 0; bases outside the gene matches: 8. CDR1 and CDR2 (germline): DFQATT, SNEGSKA (reference sequence). This CDR3 has 16 residues.

This clone was seen once. V is TRBV20-1 and J is TRBJ1-2, with 7 bases that match TRBD1. Germline-derived CDR1 and CDR2 are DFQATT and SNEGSKA (reference sequence). Unmatched junction bases numbered 0, after V lost 7 bases and J lost 4 bases. This CDR3 has 10 residues. This chain's CDR3 is CSDRGYGYTF. Here the CDR3 DNA reads TGCAGTGACAGGGGCTATGGCTACACCTTC.

In this sample, this clone turned up once. This rearrangement joins TRBV4-2 to TRBJ2-1; TRBD2 agrees at 7 bases. Germline lookup yields CDR1 LGHNA and CDR2 YNFKEQ. The ends lost 1 base at V and 0 bases at J; junction bases unmatched: 0. The CDR3 loop spans 15 amino acids. CDR3 sequence: CASSQAGGSYNEQFF. The CDR3 DNA follows: TGTGCCAGCAGCCAAGCGGGAGGCTCCTACAATGAGCAGTTCTTC.

This clone was seen only a few times. The chain employs TRBV30 and TRBJ2-2, with TRBD2 as a possible D gene (5 bases). Germline lookup yields CDR1 GTSNPN and CDR2 SVGIG (reference sequence). The CDR3 is 13 amino acids. V was clipped by 4 bases and J by 4 bases, with 10 bases between them. The CDR3 region has the DNA TGTGCCTGGAACGGGGTCAGCACCGGGGAGCTGTTTTTT. It is translated as CAWNGVSTGELFF. Together with reference TRBV30 and TRBJ2-2, the CDR3 gives the full variable domain: SQTIHQWPATLVQPVGSPLSLECTVEGTSNPNLYWYRQAAGRGLQLLFYSVGIGQISSEVPQNLSASRPQDRQFILSSKKLLLSDSGFYLCAWNGVSTGELFFGEGSRLTVL.